These 26 T cell receptor beta chains came from one sample sequenced in a study of blood T cell repertoires in COVID-19. Only in-frame clones appear in the TCRdb table, and some are missing; sequencing was by immunoSEQ multiplex PCR. The sample gives 240,000 or so clones, around 86% of which show up once; around 2.1% is in the top ten. Material: PBMCs or T cells enriched from blood (not recorded which). All receptors derive from a woman in her forties or fifties who had recovered from COVID-19.

This rearrangement joins TRBV30 to TRBJ2-1, with 8 bases aligning to TRBD2. V lost 2 bases and J lost 6; bases outside the gene matches: 6. This CDR3 region has 14 residues. Germline V gene data show CDR1 as GTSNPN and CDR2 as SVGIG (reference sequence). This CDR3 reads CAWSWGSGVNEQFF. Written as DNA, the CDR3 is TGTGCCTGGAGTTGGGGTAGCGGGGTCAATGAGCAGTTCTTC.

V and J are TRBV5-1 and TRBJ2-1; TRBD2 aligns across 10 bases. Germline V gene lookup returns CDR1 SGHRS and CDR2 YFSETQ. CDR3 length: 17 residues. V shed 2 bases, J shed 12 bases, and the junction held 17 bases outside the gene matches. CDR3 region: CASSFNMASGSVRGQFF. The CDR3 DNA is TGCGCCAGCAGCTTTAATATGGCTAGCGGGAGTGTTAGGGGGCAGTTCTTC.

The chain carries TRBV18 and TRBJ1-5; TRBD1 might be the D (5 bases). Germline assignment: CDR1 KGHSH and CDR2 LQKENI. The CDR3 length is 12 residues. Trimming removed 6 bases at V and 4 bases at J, with 7 bases between. The chain's CDR3 is CASSGGNQPQHF. CDR3 DNA: TGTGCCAGCTCCGGGGGGAATCAGCCCCAGCATTTT.

A few counts support this clone. The J gene is TRBJ2-2, the V gene TRBV5-5, with a tentative D call TRBD1 (6 bases). Trimming shortened V by 3 bases and J by 10 bases, and 13 bases separated the two germline ends. CDR1 is SGHKS, CDR2 YYEKEE, per germline (reference sequence). The CDR3 loop spans 13 amino acids. The CDR3 reads CASSSGGGLELFF. The CDR3 bases are TGTGCCAGCAGCTCTGGGGGCGGGTTGGAGCTGTTTTTT.

This clone was seen once. The rearrangement links TRBV10-3 to TRBJ1-1; D possibly corresponds to TRBD1 (5 bases). Per germline, CDR1 ENHRY and CDR2 SYGVKD. The CDR3 has 13 residues. V was pared by 0 bases and J by 11 bases, with 13 bases between. This CDR3 is CAISESGRGDAFF. For the CDR3, the DNA is TGTGCCATCAGTGAGTCGGGGAGGGGCGACGCTTTCTTT.

The chain is built from TRBV10-2 and TRBJ2-2; weak D call: TRBD1 (6 bases). The germline V gene encodes CDR1 WSHSY and CDR2 SAAADI. CDR3 length: 14 amino acids. Trimming took 9 bases from V and 0 from J, leaving 11 bases between them. The CDR3 DNA sequence: TGCGCCAGTCTCAGGGGCACGAACACCGGGGAGCTGTTTTTT. Translating gives CASLRGTNTGELFF.

CDR3 loop: CASSVGREDQPQHF. CDR3 DNA: TGTGCCAGCAGCGTGGGGAGGGAGGATCAGCCCCAGCATTTT. The rearrangement uses TRBV9 and TRBJ1-5; D remains unclear. The CDR3 extends over 14 amino acids. Germline V gene lookup returns CDR1 SGDLS and CDR2 YYNGEE. Trimming took 2 bases from V and 5 from J, leaving 11 bases between them.

The count of this clone is one. V and J are TRBV9 and TRBJ2-5; 9 positions match TRBD2. The V gene's germline CDR1 is SGDLS and CDR2 YYNGEE. V lost 0 bases and J lost 4; bases outside the gene matches: 4. The CDR3 length is 15 residues. CDR3 region: CASSVDGTSIETQYF. The CDR3 DNA follows: TGTGCCAGCAGCGTAGATGGGACTAGCATAGAGACCCAGTACTTC.

The gene calls are TRBV4-3 and TRBJ2-2, with 9 bases identical to TRBD2. Trimming took 4 bases from V and 0 from J; bases not matched to a gene: 6. This CDR3 spans 17 amino acids. Germline V gene data show CDR1 as LGHNA and CDR2 as YSLEER. The CDR3 sequence is CASSRGLAGPNTGELFF. DNA of the CDR3: TGCGCCAGCAGCCGGGGGCTAGCGGGACCGAACACCGGGGAGCTGTTTTTT.

This sequence joins TRBV9 and TRBJ2-5; possible D gene TRBD2, 8 bases. The CDR3 has 16 amino acids. CDR1 is SGDLS and CDR2 is YYNGEE in the germline V gene. V shed 1 base and J shed 1 base, with 14 bases lying between them. The CDR3 DNA reads TGTGCCAGCAGCGTAAAGGGGGCGGGAGGCCAAGAGACCCAGTACTTC. Its translation: CASSVKGAGGQETQYF.

The chain links TRBV6-2 or TRBV6-3 to TRBJ2-2; no definite D call. Germline assignment: CDR1 MNHEY and CDR2 SVGEGT. CDR3 size: 15 residues. Trimming stripped 4 bases from V and 4 bases from J, with 13 bases between. CDR3 protein: CASSSRQIITGELFF. CDR3 DNA: TGTGCCAGCAGTTCGAGGCAGATAATCACCGGGGAGCTGTTTTTT.

The chain recombines TRBV7-9 with TRBJ2-3; maybe TRBD2 (5 bases). Germline V gene sequence: CDR1 SEHNR, CDR2 FQNEAQ (reference sequence). This CDR3 is built from 14 residues. V was shortened by 1 base and J by 5 bases, with 10 bases between the two germline ends. CDR3 sequence reads: CASSLGITRDTQYF. In DNA, the CDR3 is TGTGCCAGCAGCTTAGGAATAACTAGAGATACGCAGTATTTT.

This chain joins TRBV29-1 and TRBJ2-7; 10 bases match TRBD1. Germline CDR1 and CDR2: SQVTM and ANQGSEA. The CDR3 contains 14 residues. Trimming took 0 bases from V and 7 from J; bases not matched to a gene: 6. DNA of the CDR3: TGCAGCGTTGAAGATGGGGGACAGGGGAAAGAGCAGTACTTC. This encodes CSVEDGGQGKEQYF.

This sequence joins TRBV6-5 and TRBJ1-2; 10 nucleotides match TRBD1. From germline, CDR1 is MNHEY and CDR2 SVGAGI. V dropped 7 bases and J dropped 6; count of bases not matched to a gene: 11. There are 15 residues in the CDR3. CDR3 sequence reads: CASNTRQGALDGYTF. In DNA form, the CDR3 reads TGTGCCAGCAACACCCGACAGGGGGCTTTAGATGGCTACACCTTC.

The chain recombines TRBV19 with TRBJ1-2; D gene uncertain. The CDR3 totals 12 residues. CDR1 and CDR2 from the germline V gene are LNHDA and SQIVND (reference sequence). Trimming removed 3 bases from V and 5 bases from J, with 7 bases in between. CDR3 in DNA: TGTGCCAGTAGTATGTACGGGTATGGCTACACCTTC. Encoded protein: CASSMYGYGYTF.

The chain couples TRBV18 to TRBJ1-2, with a tentative D call TRBD1 (6 bases). The germline gives CDR1 KGHSH, CDR2 LQKENI. V was trimmed by 3 bases and J by 6 bases, leaving 20 bases between them. The CDR3 contains 16 residues. This chain's CDR3 is CASSPSDGTSAHGYTF. The CDR3 DNA is TGTGCCAGCTCACCTTCGGACGGGACATCTGCACATGGCTACACCTTC.

This clone was seen once. The chain uses TRBV9 and TRBJ2-4; D perhaps matches TRBD1 (5 bases). In germline, CDR1 is SGDLS, CDR2 YYNGEE. The germline V and J ends were trimmed by 4 bases and 6 bases, with 14 bases remaining between them. This CDR3 region has 14 residues. DNA of the CDR3: TGTGCCAGCAGCCCCGAGTGGCAGGGAAACATTCAGTACTTC. It codes for CASSPEWQGNIQYF.

V gene TRBV5-4 combines with J gene TRBJ2-2; 9 nucleotides align to TRBD2. Germline V gene data show CDR1 as SGHNT and CDR2 as YYREEE (reference sequence). The ends lost 2 bases at V and 5 bases at J; junction bases unmatched: 7. This CDR3 is built from 16 residues. CDR3 nucleotide sequence: TGTGCCAGCAGCTTAGGCGGGGGGGCCGATACCGGGGAGCTGTTTTTT. This translates into CASSLGGGADTGELFF. The full variable domain, with the rest looked up from reference TRBV5-4 and TRBJ2-2, is ETGVTQSPTHLIKTRGQQVTLRCSSQSGHNTVSWYQQALGQGPQFIFQYYREEENGRGNFPPRFSGLQFPNYSSELNVNALELDDSALYLCASSLGGGADTGELFFGEGSRLTVL.

This chain connects TRBV28 to TRBJ2-7; no firm D call. The CDR3 spans 11 residues. Deletions cut 9 bases from V and 4 bases from J, with 10 bases between. Germline V CDR1 and CDR2: MDHEN, SYDVKM. CDR3 region: CASSDWYEQYF. CDR3 DNA: TGTGCCAGTTCCGACTGGTACGAGCAGTACTTC. The full variable domain, with the rest looked up from reference TRBV28 and TRBJ2-7, is DVKVTQSSRYLVKRTGEKVFLECVQDMDHENMFWYRQDPGLGLRLIYFSYDVKMKEKGDIPEGYSVSREKKERFSLILESASTNQTSMYLCASSDWYEQYFGPGTRLTVT.

V and J are TRBV9 and TRBJ2-7; 9 bases match TRBD1. This CDR3 is 13 amino acids long. Trimming cost V 5 bases and J 4 bases; bases outside gene matches: 4. Germline-derived CDR1 and CDR2 are SGDLS and YYNGEE. CDR3 nucleotides: TGTGCCAGCAGTAGACAGGGGGTATACGAGCAGTACTTC. Protein: CASSRQGVYEQYF.

This chain joins TRBV19 and TRBJ1-2; TRBD1 agrees at 9 bases. The germline CDR1 and CDR2 sequences are LNHDA and SQIVND (reference sequence). CDR3 length equals 15 residues. J lost 4 bases, V lost 5 bases, and 8 bases had no gene match. The CDR3 sequence: CASSVNRGRGYGYTF. In DNA, the CDR3 is TGTGCCAGTAGTGTCAACAGGGGGCGAGGCTATGGCTACACCTTC. The full variable domain, in which reference TRBV19 and TRBJ1-2 provide the parts outside the CDR3, is DGGITQSPKYLFRKEGQNVTLSCEQNLNHDAMYWYRQDPGQGLRLIYYSQIVNDFQKGDIAEGYSVSREKKESFPLTVTSAQKNPTAFYLCASSVNRGRGYGYTFGSGTRLTVV.

The rearrangement joins TRBV20-1 to TRBJ2-5; 11 bases are a match to TRBD2. The CDR3 contains 15 residues. Germline CDR1 and CDR2: DFQATT and SNEGSKA (reference sequence). After removal of 3 bases from V and 1 base from J, the junction contained 4 bases not matched to a gene. The CDR3: CSASSTSGAQETQYF. CDR3 nucleotide sequence: TGCAGTGCTAGTTCGACTAGCGGGGCCCAAGAGACCCAGTACTTC.

This sequence joins TRBV11-3 and TRBJ1-1, with D possibly matching TRBD1 (6 bases). Germline loops: CDR1 SGHNT, CDR2 YENEEA. Trimming stripped 0 bases from V and 7 bases from J, with 9 bases between. This CDR3 has 13 residues. DNA for the CDR3: TGTGCCAGCAGCTTAGATAAAGGGGGTGAAGCTTTCTTT. This gives the protein CASSLDKGGEAFF.

The genes are TRBV27 and TRBJ2-5; 14 bases agree with TRBD2. Per germline, CDR1 MNHEY and CDR2 SMNVEV (reference sequence). The CDR3 is made up of 15 amino acids. V lost 6 bases to trimming and J lost 2 bases; unmatched junction nucleotides: 2. CDR3 protein: CASSRTSGGQETQYF. Here the CDR3 DNA reads TGTGCCAGCAGCCGGACTAGCGGGGGGCAAGAGACCCAGTACTTC.

The chain joins TRBV30 to TRBJ1-6; TRBD1 matches at 9 bases. This CDR3 spans 14 amino acids. With 6 bases clipped from V and 9 bases from J, the junction kept 9 bases outside the gene matches. CDR1 is GTSNPN, CDR2 SVGIG, per germline (reference sequence). CDR3 sequence reads: CACEGGQGSSPLHF. The CDR3 bases are TGTGCCTGCGAGGGGGGACAGGGTTCTTCACCCCTCCACTTT.

J is TRBJ2-3 and V is TRBV7-9; 10 bases agree with TRBD1. The V segment lost 5 bases and the J segment 7 bases; nucleotides outside the gene matches: 9. This CDR3 has 15 residues. Germline V lookup: CDR1 SEHNR, CDR2 FQNEAQ (reference sequence). This chain's CDR3 is CASSEPDRGINTQYF. CDR3 coding DNA: TGTGCCAGCAGCGAACCGGACAGGGGGATAAATACGCAGTATTTT.